The text below deals with one TCR beta chain. This sample was included in a study of blood T cell repertoires in COVID-19. Study-wide context: From the United States, Italy and Spain came samples of acute and convalescent COVID-19.

Original processing notes: Amplification with reference gene primers provided the estimates of nucleated cell counts. TCRdb's copy holds only in-frame clones and misses some; the assay was immunoSEQ multiplex PCR. V, J and clone size are taken as reported in that table, and D and trimming were inferred from the DNA itself. This table has about 120,000 clones, 65% to 90% appearing once. Losses at the gene ends were 2 bases for V and 4 bases for J; bases not matched to a gene: 5. The CDR3 has 14 residues. The germline gives CDR1 SGHNT, CDR2 YYREEE (reference sequence). This TCR was sampled from a man older than 75 with active or convalescent COVID-19. J is TRBJ1-2 and V is TRBV5-4, with 7 bases fitting TRBD1. The sequenced material came from peripheral blood. The CDR3 loop reads CASSFGGGGYGYTF. The CDR3 nucleotides read TGTGCCAGCAGCTTTGGAGGGGGCGGCTATGGCTACACCTTC.